Listed below are T cell receptor beta chains from one sample, sequenced in a study of blood T cell repertoires in COVID-19. The repertoire was sequenced with immunoSEQ multiplex PCR; TCRdb's copy has only in-frame clones and lacks some. The table records 120,000 or so clones, approximately 90% of them present only once. Sequenced input: peripheral blood. These receptors were obtained from a human donor in a cohort sampled during active COVID-19. The CDR3 runs from the conserved cysteine through the conserved F or W. D genes are given only for firm matches. Clone size is not always given. Where it is, it says once, few, many or a class for expanded clones.

>TRBV25-1|TRBJ2-7|.|.
CASSDYRRNEQYF
TGTGCCAGCAGTGACTATAGGAGGAACGAGCAGTACTTC
>TRBV5-4|TRBJ1-2|.|.
CASSRGAGDGGYTF
TGTGCCAGCAGCCGGGGGGCAGGGGATGGTGGCTACACCTTC
>TRBV9|TRBJ2-2|.|once
CASSVGGDHGELFF
TGTGCCAGCAGCGTAGGGGGGGACCACGGGGAGCTGTTTTTT
>TRBV6-4|TRBJ2-2|TRBD2|.
CASSGTSGNTGELFF
TGTGCCAGCAGTGGGACTAGCGGGAACACCGGGGAGCTGTTTTTT
>TRBV10-1|TRBJ2-1|TRBD1|.
CATSPKGAYNEQFF
TGCGCCACCTCCCCAAAGGGGGCGTACAATGAGCAGTTCTTC
>TRBV12-3/TRBV12-4|TRBJ2-1|.|.
CASILAGREQFF
TGTGCCAGCATACTAGCAGGCCGTGAGCAGTTCTTC
>TRBV19|TRBJ2-1|.|.
CASSITGEAYNEQFF
TGTGCCAGTAGTATAACTGGAGAGGCATACAATGAGCAGTTCTTC
>TRBV4-1|TRBJ2-3|TRBD2|.
CASSPRAGGQQYF
TGCGCCAGCAGCCCCCGAGCGGGGGGGCAGCAGTATTTT
>TRBV7-8|TRBJ2-1|TRBD2|.
CASSPGTSRSSYNEQFF
TGTGCCAGCAGCCCCGGGACTAGCAGGAGCTCCTACAATGAGCAGTTCTTC
>TRBV5-6|TRBJ2-4|.|.
CASSLQGNIQYF
TGTGCCAGCAGCTTGCAGGGGAACATTCAGTACTTC
>TRBV6-5|TRBJ2-3|.|.
CASTARQRTDTQYF
TGTGCCAGCACGGCGAGACAGCGCACAGATACGCAGTATTTT
>TRBV27|TRBJ2-7|.|.
CASSLSGVSYEQYF
TGTGCCAGCAGTTTATCGGGCGTCTCCTACGAGCAGTACTTC
>TRBV6-5|TRBJ2-1|TRBD1|.
CASTQDRGRLEQFF
TGTGCCAGCACCCAGGACAGGGGGCGCCTTGAGCAGTTCTTC
>TRBV5-5|TRBJ1-1|TRBD1|.
CASSLTGKAEAFF
TGTGCCAGCAGTTTGACAGGGAAGGCTGAAGCTTTCTTT
>TRBV5-6|TRBJ2-1|TRBD1|.
CASSVRDRYNEQFF
TGTGCCAGCAGCGTCCGGGACAGATACAATGAGCAGTTCTTC
>TRBV7-9|TRBJ2-3|.|.
CASSLEGSTDTQYF
TGTGCCAGCAGTCTGGAGGGTAGCACAGATACGCAGTATTTT
>TRBV19|TRBJ2-3|TRBD1|.
CASRRTGGADTQYF
TGTGCCAGTAGGCGGACAGGGGGGGCAGATACGCAGTATTTT
>TRBV2|TRBJ1-6|.|.
CASSEAGQRNSPLHF
TGTGCCAGCAGTGAAGCTGGACAGAGGAATTCACCCCTCCACTTT
>TRBV9|TRBJ2-7|.|.
CASSVGVLGWYEQYF
TGTGCCAGCAGCGTCGGGGTTCTGGGGTGGTACGAGCAGTACTTC
>TRBV5-6|TRBJ2-6|.|once
CASSLGPGTASGANVLTF
TGTGCCAGCAGCTTGGGACCAGGTACCGCCTCTGGGGCCAACGTCCTGACTTTC
>TRBV10-3|TRBJ1-3|.|.
CAISESGGARSGNTIYF
TGTGCCATCAGTGAGTCTGGGGGGGCCCGCTCTGGAAACACCATATATTTT
>TRBV28|TRBJ1-2|TRBD1|.
CASSPATGVHGYTF
TGTGCCAGCAGCCCCGCGACAGGGGTTCATGGCTACACCTTC